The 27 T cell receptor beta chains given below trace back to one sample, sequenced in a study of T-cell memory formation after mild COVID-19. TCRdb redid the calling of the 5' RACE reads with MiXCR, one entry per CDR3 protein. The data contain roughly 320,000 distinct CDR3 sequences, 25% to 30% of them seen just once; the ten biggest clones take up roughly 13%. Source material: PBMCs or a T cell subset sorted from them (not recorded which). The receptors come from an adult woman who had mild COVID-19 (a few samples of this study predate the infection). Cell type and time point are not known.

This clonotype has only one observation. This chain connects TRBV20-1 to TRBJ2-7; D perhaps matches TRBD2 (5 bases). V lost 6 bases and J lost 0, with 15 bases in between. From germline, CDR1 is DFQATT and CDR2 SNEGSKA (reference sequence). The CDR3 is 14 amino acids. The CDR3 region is CSALLSGGSYEQYF. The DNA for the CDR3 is TGCAGTGCCCTACTCAGCGGCGGCTCCTACGAGCAGTACTTC.

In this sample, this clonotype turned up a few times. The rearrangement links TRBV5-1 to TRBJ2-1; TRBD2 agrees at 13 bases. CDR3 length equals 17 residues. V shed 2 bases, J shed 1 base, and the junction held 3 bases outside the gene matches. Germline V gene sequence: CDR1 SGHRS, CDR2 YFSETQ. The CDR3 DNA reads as TGCGCCAGCAGCTTTCGACTAGCGGGGGGATCCTACAATGAGCAGTTCTTC. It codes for CASSFRLAGGSYNEQFF.

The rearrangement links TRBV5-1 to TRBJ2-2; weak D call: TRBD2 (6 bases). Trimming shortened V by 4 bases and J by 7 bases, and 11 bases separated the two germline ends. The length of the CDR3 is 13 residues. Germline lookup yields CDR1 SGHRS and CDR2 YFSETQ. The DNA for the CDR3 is TGCGCCAGCAGCCACCCTAGCGACGGGGAGCTGTTTTTT. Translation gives CASSHPSDGELFF. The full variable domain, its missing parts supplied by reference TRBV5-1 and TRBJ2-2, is KAGVTQTPRYLIKTRGQQVTLSCSPISGHRSVSWYQQTPGQGLQFLFEYFSETQRNKGNFPGRFSGRQFSNSRSEMNVSTLELGDSALYLCASSHPSDGELFFGEGSRLTVL.

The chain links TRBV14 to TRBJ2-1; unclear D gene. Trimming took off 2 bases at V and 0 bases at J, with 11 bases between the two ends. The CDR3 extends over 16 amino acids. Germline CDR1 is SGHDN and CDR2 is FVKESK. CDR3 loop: CASSQYAGSSYNEQFF. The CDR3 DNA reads TGTGCCAGCAGCCAATATGCCGGAAGCTCCTACAATGAGCAGTTCTTC.

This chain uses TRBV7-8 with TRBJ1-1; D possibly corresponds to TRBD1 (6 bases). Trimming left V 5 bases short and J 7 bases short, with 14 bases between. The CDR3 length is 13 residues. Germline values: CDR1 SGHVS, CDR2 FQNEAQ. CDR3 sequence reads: CASSKAGALEAFF. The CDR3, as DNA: TGTGCCAGCAGCAAGGCAGGGGCTCTTGAAGCTTTCTTT.

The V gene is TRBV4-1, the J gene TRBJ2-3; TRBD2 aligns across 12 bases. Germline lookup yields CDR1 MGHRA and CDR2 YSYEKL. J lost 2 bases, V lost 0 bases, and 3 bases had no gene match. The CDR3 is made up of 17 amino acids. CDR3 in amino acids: CASSQDWTSGDTDTQYF. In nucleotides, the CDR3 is TGCGCCAGCAGCCAAGATTGGACTAGCGGGGACACAGATACGCAGTATTTT.

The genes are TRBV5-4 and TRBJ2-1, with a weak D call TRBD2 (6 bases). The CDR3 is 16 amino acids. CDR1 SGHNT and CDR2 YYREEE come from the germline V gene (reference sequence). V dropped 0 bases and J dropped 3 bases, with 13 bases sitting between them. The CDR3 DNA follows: TGTGCCAGCAGCTTGGCCGGGGCGGGGATCTACAATGAGCAGTTCTTC. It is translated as CASSLAGAGIYNEQFF.

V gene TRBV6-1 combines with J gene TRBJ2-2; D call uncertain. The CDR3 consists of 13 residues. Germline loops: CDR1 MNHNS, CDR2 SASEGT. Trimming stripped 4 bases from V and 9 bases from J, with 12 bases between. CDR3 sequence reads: CASSGLLGRELFF. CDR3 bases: TGTGCCAGCAGTGGGCTCTTGGGCAGGGAGCTGTTTTTT.

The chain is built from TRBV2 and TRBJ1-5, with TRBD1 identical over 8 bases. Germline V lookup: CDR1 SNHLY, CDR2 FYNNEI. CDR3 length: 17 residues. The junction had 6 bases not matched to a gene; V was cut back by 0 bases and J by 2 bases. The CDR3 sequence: CASSEAKTGVGNQPQHF. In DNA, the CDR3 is TGTGCCAGCAGTGAAGCAAAGACAGGGGTGGGCAATCAGCCCCAGCATTTT.

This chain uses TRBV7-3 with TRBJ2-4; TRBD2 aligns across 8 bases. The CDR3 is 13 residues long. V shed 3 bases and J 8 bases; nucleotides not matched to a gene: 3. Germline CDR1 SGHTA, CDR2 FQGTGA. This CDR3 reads CASSLSRGDIQYF. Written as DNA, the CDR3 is TGTGCCAGCAGCTTGTCGCGGGGGGACATTCAGTACTTC.

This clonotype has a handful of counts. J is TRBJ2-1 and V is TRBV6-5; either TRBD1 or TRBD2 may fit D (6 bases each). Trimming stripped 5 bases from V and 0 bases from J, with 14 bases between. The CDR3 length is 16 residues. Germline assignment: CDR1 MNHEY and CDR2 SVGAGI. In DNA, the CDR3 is TGTGCCAGCAGTCATACGGAGGGGGGCTCCTACAATGAGCAGTTCTTC. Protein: CASSHTEGGSYNEQFF.

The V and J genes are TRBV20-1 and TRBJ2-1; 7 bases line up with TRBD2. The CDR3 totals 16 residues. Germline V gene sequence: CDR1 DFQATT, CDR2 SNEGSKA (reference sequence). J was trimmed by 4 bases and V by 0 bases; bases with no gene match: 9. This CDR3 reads CSARDPFSGNYNEQFF. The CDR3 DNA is TGCAGTGCTAGAGATCCCTTCAGCGGGAATTACAATGAGCAGTTCTTC.

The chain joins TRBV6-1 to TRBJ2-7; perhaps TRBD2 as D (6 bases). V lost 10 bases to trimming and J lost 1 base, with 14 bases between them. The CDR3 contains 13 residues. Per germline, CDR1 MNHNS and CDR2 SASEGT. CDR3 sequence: CATDKTSSYEQYF. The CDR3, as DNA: TGTGCCACCGACAAGACTAGTTCCTACGAGCAGTACTTC.

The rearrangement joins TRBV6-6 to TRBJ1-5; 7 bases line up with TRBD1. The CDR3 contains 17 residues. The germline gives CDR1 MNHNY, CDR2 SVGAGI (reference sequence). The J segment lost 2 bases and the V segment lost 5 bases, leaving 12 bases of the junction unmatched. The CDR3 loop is CASSPEGQMVRNQPQHF. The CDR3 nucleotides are TGTGCCAGCAGTCCCGAGGGACAGATGGTACGCAATCAGCCCCAGCATTTT.

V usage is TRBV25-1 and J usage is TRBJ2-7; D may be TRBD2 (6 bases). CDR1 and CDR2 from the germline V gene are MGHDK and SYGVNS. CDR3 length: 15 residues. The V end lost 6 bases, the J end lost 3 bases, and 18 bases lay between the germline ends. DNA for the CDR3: TGTGCCAGCAGGCGGGACTCCGGGGGTAGCTACGAGCAGTACTTC. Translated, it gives CASRRDSGGSYEQYF.

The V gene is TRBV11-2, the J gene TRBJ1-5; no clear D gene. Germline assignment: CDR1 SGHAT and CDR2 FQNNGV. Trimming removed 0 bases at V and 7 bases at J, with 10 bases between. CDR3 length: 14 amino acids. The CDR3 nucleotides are TGTGCCAGCAGCTTAGAGGGAGGGAAACAGCCCCAGCATTTT. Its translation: CASSLEGGKQPQHF. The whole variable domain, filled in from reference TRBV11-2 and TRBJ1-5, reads EAGVAQSPRYKIIEKRQSVAFWCNPISGHATLYWYQQILGQGPKLLIQFQNNGVVDDSQLPKDRFSAERLKGVDSTLKIQPAKLEDSAVYLCASSLEGGKQPQHFGDGTRLSIL.

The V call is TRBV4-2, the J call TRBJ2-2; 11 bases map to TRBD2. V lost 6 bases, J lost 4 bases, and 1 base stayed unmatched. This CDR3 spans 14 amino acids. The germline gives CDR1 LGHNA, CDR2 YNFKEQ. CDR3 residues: CASRTSGATGELFF. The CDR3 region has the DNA TGTGCCAGCAGGACTAGCGGGGCCACCGGGGAGCTGTTTTTT.

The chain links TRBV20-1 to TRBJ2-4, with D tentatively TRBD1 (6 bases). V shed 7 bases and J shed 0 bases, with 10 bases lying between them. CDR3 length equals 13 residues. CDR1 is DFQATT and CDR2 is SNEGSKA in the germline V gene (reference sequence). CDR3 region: CSGTGIAKNIQYF. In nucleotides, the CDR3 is TGCAGTGGAACAGGGATAGCCAAAAACATTCAGTACTTC.

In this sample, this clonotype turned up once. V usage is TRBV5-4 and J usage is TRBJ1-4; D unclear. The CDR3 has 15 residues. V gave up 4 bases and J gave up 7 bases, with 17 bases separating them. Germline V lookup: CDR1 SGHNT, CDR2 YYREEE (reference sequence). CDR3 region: CASSRRGIEVEKLFF. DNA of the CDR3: TGTGCCAGCAGCAGACGGGGTATTGAGGTTGAAAAACTGTTTTTT.

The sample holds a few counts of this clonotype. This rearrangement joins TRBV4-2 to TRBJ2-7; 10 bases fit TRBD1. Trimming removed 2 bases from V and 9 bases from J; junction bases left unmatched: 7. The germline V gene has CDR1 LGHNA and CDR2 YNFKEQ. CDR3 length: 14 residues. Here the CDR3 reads CASSQSDRGQLQYF. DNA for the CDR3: TGTGCCAGCAGCCAAAGCGACAGGGGGCAACTGCAGTACTTC.

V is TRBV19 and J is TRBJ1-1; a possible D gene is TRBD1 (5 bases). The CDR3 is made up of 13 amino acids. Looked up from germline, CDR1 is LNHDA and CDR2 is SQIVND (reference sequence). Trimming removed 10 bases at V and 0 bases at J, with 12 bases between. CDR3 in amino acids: CAIRDGLNTEAFF. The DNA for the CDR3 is TGTGCCATTAGGGACGGTTTGAACACTGAAGCTTTCTTT.

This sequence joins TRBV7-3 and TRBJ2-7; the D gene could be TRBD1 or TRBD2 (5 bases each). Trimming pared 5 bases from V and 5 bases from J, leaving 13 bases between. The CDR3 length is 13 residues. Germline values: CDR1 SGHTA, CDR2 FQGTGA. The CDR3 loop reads CASSQQGDHEQYF. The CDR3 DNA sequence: TGTGCCAGCAGCCAGCAAGGGGACCACGAGCAGTACTTC.

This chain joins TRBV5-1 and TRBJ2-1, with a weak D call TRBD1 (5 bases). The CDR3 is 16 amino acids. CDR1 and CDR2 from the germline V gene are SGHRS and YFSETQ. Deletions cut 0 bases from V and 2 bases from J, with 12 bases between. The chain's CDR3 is CASSLAGKVPYNEQFF. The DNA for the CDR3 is TGCGCCAGCAGCTTGGCAGGGAAGGTCCCCTACAATGAGCAGTTCTTC.

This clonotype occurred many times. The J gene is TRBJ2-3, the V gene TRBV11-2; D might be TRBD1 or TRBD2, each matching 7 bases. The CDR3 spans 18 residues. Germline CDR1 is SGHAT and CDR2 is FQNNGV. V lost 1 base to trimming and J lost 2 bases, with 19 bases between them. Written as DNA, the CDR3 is TGTGCCAGCAGCTTAGTCCCACCGGGGGAGGGGGCCACAGATACGCAGTATTTT. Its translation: CASSLVPPGEGATDTQYF.

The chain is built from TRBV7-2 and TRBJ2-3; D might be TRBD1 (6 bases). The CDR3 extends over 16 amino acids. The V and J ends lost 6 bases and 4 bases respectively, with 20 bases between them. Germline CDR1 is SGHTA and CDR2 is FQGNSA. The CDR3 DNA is TGTGCCAGCAGACCTCAGTGGGGGCGATCAGCAGATACGCAGTATTTT. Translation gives CASRPQWGRSADTQYF.

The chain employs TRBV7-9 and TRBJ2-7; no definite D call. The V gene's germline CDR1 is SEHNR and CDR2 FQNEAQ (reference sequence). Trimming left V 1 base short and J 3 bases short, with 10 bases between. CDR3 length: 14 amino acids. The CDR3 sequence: CASSLDQAVYEQYF. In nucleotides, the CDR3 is TGTGCCAGCAGCTTAGATCAGGCAGTCTACGAGCAGTACTTC.

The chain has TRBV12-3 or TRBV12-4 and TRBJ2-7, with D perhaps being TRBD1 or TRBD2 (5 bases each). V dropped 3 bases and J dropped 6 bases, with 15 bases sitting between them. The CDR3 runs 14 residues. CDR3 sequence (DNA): TGTGCCAGCAGTTTTGAACGGCACGGGACCGAGCAGTACTTC. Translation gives CASSFERHGTEQYF.